One T cell receptor beta chain is described in this entry. The sample belongs to a study of blood T cell repertoires in COVID-19. Study background: COVID-19 samples collected from the United States, Italy and Spain covered acute and convalescent phases. PBMCs, B-cell-depleted T cells, or T cells provided the cDNA or gDNA that made up the material.

The germline gives CDR1 MDHEN, CDR2 SYDVKM. There are 17 residues in the CDR3. J lost 5 bases, V lost 2 bases, and 11 bases had no gene match. Authors' analysis steps: Quantification of nucleated cells was approximated via reference gene primer amplification. Generated by immunoSEQ multiplex PCR, the TCRdb table keeps only in-frame clones and is missing some. That table gives V, J and clone size, and the DNA gave D and trimming. This sample carries about 300,000 clones, roughly 87% of them seen once, and the ten largest clones take 10% to 15%. This TCR was sampled from a human donor in a cohort sampled during active COVID-19. The sequencing input was peripheral blood. The chain links TRBV28 to TRBJ2-1, with TRBD2 identical over 8 bases. DNA for the CDR3: TGTGCCAGCAGTTTAGTTCCCGGACTAGCATCCCACAATGAGCAGTTCTTC. Residues: CASSLVPGLASHNEQFF.